One sample yielded the 29 T cell receptor beta chains listed below, sequenced in a study of T cells in narcolepsy. Assay: immunoSEQ multiplex PCR; the TCRdb copy retains only in-frame clones and omits some. The sample lists about 30,000 clones, 70% to 80% occurring once. The sequencing input was CD45RA- memory CD4+ T cells from PBMCs. These receptors all stem from a human donor with narcolepsy.

The chain couples TRBV7-8 to TRBJ1-5; a possible D gene is TRBD1 (5 bases). The CDR3 consists of 15 residues. V lost 0 bases, J lost 6 bases, and 12 bases lay in between. Germline CDR1 and CDR2: SGHVS and FQNEAQ. CDR3 bases: TGTGCCAGCAGCTTAGCGGTAACAGGAATTCAGCCCCAGCATTTT. Translation: CASSLAVTGIQPQHF.

This clone has more than one count but fewer than ten. The V and J genes are TRBV9 and TRBJ2-5; the D is unclear. Trimming cost V 0 bases and J 9 bases, with 15 bases left between them. The germline gives CDR1 SGDLS, CDR2 YYNGEE. The CDR3 runs 14 residues. CDR3 nucleotide sequence: TGTGCCAGCAGCGTAGAGGAATCCCTAGGGTCCCAGTACTTC. This translates into CASSVEESLGSQYF.

This clone appeared once. The chain couples TRBV5-4 to TRBJ2-5; 11 positions agree with TRBD2. CDR1 is SGHNT and CDR2 is YYREEE in the germline V gene (reference sequence). Losses at the gene ends were 5 bases for V and 5 bases for J; bases not matched to a gene: 8. The CDR3 runs 15 residues. The DNA of the CDR3 is TGTGCCAGCAGGTCCGTAGCGGGAGGGCCTGAGACCCAGTACTTC. Translating it yields CASRSVAGGPETQYF. Filled out from reference TRBV5-4 and TRBJ2-5, the complete variable domain reads ETGVTQSPTHLIKTRGQQVTLRCSSQSGHNTVSWYQQALGQGPQFIFQYYREEENGRGNFPPRFSGLQFPNYSSELNVNALELDDSALYLCASRSVAGGPETQYFGPGTRLLVL.

V gene TRBV5-6 combines with J gene TRBJ2-7; D uncertain. The CDR3 has 14 amino acids. Deletions cut 1 base from V and 5 bases from J, with 13 bases between. The germline V gene has CDR1 SGHDT and CDR2 YYEEEE. The CDR3 coding sequence is TGTGCCAGCAGCTTGAGTTGGATTCGGGACGAGCAGTACTTC. As protein: CASSLSWIRDEQYF.

This rearrangement joins TRBV7-9 to TRBJ2-5; D remains ambiguous. V lost 0 bases to trimming and J lost 5 bases, with 10 bases between them. The V gene's germline CDR1 is SEHNR and CDR2 FQNEAQ (reference sequence). The CDR3 extends over 14 amino acids. As DNA, the CDR3 is TGTGCCAGCAGCTTAGCCGTGGGTCAGGAGACCCAGTACTTC. This sequence encodes CASSLAVGQETQYF.

The chain couples TRBV15 to TRBJ2-7, with 7 bases that match TRBD1. This CDR3 is built from 14 residues. Germline loops: CDR1 LNHNV, CDR2 YYDKDF (reference sequence). V lost 1 base, J lost 6 bases, and 6 bases stayed unmatched. CDR3 in amino acids: CATSRAQGLAEQYF. CDR3 nucleotide sequence: TGTGCCACCAGCAGAGCACAGGGGTTGGCCGAGCAGTACTTC.

This clone was seen a few times. V gene TRBV5-1 combines with J gene TRBJ1-1, with 7 bases identical to TRBD1. The V gene's germline CDR1 is SGHRS and CDR2 YFSETQ. This CDR3 contains 15 residues. Germline trimming cut 5 bases from V and 8 bases from J; bases unmatched to any gene: 15. CDR3 residues: CASRAASRGAREAFF. The CDR3 DNA sequence: TGCGCCAGCAGGGCGGCGAGCAGGGGGGCCCGGGAAGCTTTCTTT. Drawing the rest from reference TRBV5-1 and TRBJ1-1, the complete variable domain is KAGVTQTPRYLIKTRGQQVTLSCSPISGHRSVSWYQQTPGQGLQFLFEYFSETQRNKGNFPGRFSGRQFSNSRSEMNVSTLELGDSALYLCASRAASRGAREAFFGQGTRLTVV.

As for this clone: Other DNA sequences in the same sample also yield this CDR3. The chain is built from TRBV28 and TRBJ1-1, with a weak D call TRBD1 (5 bases). V lost 5 bases and J lost 14, with 18 bases in between. Germline assignment: CDR1 MDHEN and CDR2 SYDVKM. The CDR3 length is 12 residues. The CDR3 coding sequence is TGTGCCAGCAGTCCAGGACTTCCTGGGGCCTTCTTT. It translates to CASSPGLPGAFF.

V usage is TRBV6-1 and J usage is TRBJ1-2; 9 positions agree with TRBD1. The CDR3 covers 14 residues. Germline loops: CDR1 MNHNS, CDR2 SASEGT. V trimming: 4 bases; J trimming: 2 bases; junction bases outside the gene matches: 2. CDR3 region: CASSGGTGNYGYTF. The DNA for the CDR3 is TGTGCCAGCAGTGGGGGGACAGGGAACTATGGCTACACCTTC.

The chain is built from TRBV2 and TRBJ2-2; D gene uncertain. The germline V and J ends were trimmed by 11 bases and 0 bases, with 13 bases remaining between them. CDR1 is SNHLY and CDR2 is FYNNEI in the germline V gene. This CDR3 is built from 14 residues. CDR3 DNA: TGTGCCGCGCGGTTCAATGCGAACACCGGGGAGCTGTTTTTT. The encoded protein is CAARFNANTGELFF. Full variable domain (remainder filled in from reference TRBV2 and TRBJ2-2): EPEVTQTPSHQVTQMGQEVILRCVPISNHLYFYWYRQILGQKVEFLVSFYNNEISEKSEIFDDQFSVERPDGSNFTLKIRSTKLEDSAMYFCAARFNANTGELFFGEGSRLTVL.

The genes are TRBV9 and TRBJ2-3, with TRBD2 matching over 9 bases. This CDR3 region has 17 residues. V lost 0 bases and J lost 3; bases outside the gene matches: 8. Looked up from germline, CDR1 is SGDLS and CDR2 is YYNGEE. CDR3 amino acids: CASSVDASGMVTDTQYF. CDR3 sequence (DNA): TGTGCCAGCAGCGTAGATGCTAGCGGGATGGTGACAGATACGCAGTATTTT.

The J gene is TRBJ1-1, the V gene TRBV30; the D is unclear. Trimming stripped 3 bases from V and 5 bases from J, with 13 bases between. Germline CDR1 reads GTSNPN; CDR2 reads SVGIG (reference sequence). The CDR3 runs to 13 residues. Here the CDR3 DNA reads TGTGCCTGGAGCCCCCTGTATCGGACTGAAGCTTTCTTT. This encodes CAWSPLYRTEAFF.

About this clone itself: Other nucleotide sequences from this sample produce the same CDR3. The V gene is TRBV30, the J gene TRBJ1-5, with D hard to call. The CDR3 loop spans 13 amino acids. V dropped 2 bases and J dropped 0 bases, with 5 bases sitting between them. Germline CDR1 reads GTSNPN; CDR2 reads SVGIG (reference sequence). The CDR3 DNA follows: TGTGCCTGGAGTCCCGATAGCAATCAGCCCCAGCATTTT. The encoded protein is CAWSPDSNQPQHF.

The chain employs TRBV25-1 and TRBJ2-1; 7 bases map to TRBD1. Germline values: CDR1 MGHDK, CDR2 SYGVNS. This CDR3 has 15 residues. Trimming at V came to 2 bases and at J to 4 bases, leaving 5 bases not matched to a gene. The CDR3 loop is CASSEVGGLYNEQFF. DNA of the CDR3: TGTGCCAGCAGTGAAGTAGGGGGCTTGTACAATGAGCAGTTCTTC.

In this sample, this clone turned up once. The chain employs TRBV2 and TRBJ2-1; either TRBD1 or TRBD2 may supply D (5 bases each). Germline V CDR1 and CDR2: SNHLY, FYNNEI. V dropped 0 bases and J dropped 9 bases, with 15 bases sitting between them. The CDR3 covers 15 residues. In nucleotides, the CDR3 is TGTGCCAGCAGTGAAGCGCTTGGGGGTCTGGTTGAGCAGTTCTTC. It codes for CASSEALGGLVEQFF.

V and J are TRBV28 and TRBJ2-3, with 7 bases that match TRBD2. V gave up 6 bases and J gave up 5 bases; unmatched junction bases: 8. The CDR3 length is 14 residues. The germline V gene has CDR1 MDHEN and CDR2 SYDVKM. The CDR3: CASSRAGGGDTQYF. Written as DNA, the CDR3 is TGTGCCAGCAGCCGCGCTGGGGGGGGAGATACGCAGTATTTT.

V is TRBV5-5 and J is TRBJ2-7; 11 nucleotides match TRBD1. With V trimmed by 6 bases and J by 7 bases, 6 bases remained unmatched. The CDR3 sequence is 13 residues long. CDR1 SGHKS and CDR2 YYEKEE come from the germline V gene (reference sequence). CDR3 sequence: CASNTGTGGEQYF. For the CDR3, the DNA is TGTGCCAGCAACACAGGGACAGGGGGGGAGCAGTACTTC. Full variable domain (rest looked up from reference TRBV5-5 and TRBJ2-7): DAGVTQSPTHLIKTRGQQVTLRCSPISGHKSVSWYQQVLGQGPQFIFQYYEKEERGRGNFPDRFSARQFPNYSSELNVNALLLGDSALYLCASNTGTGGEQYFGPGTRLTVT.

The chain joins TRBV13 to TRBJ2-3; D unresolved. CDR1 and CDR2 (germline): PRHDT, FYEKMQ (reference sequence). The CDR3 length is 12 residues. Trimming stripped 2 bases from V and 2 bases from J, with 2 bases between. The CDR3, as DNA: TGTGCCAGCAGCTTAATCACAGATACGCAGTATTTT. It codes for CASSLITDTQYF.

This chain uses TRBV5-1 with TRBJ2-5, with 7 bases aligning to TRBD2. V dropped 0 bases and J dropped 3; count of bases not matched to a gene: 5. This CDR3 has 15 residues. Germline-derived CDR1 and CDR2 are SGHRS and YFSETQ. The DNA of the CDR3 is TGCGCCAGCAGCTTGGCTAGCGGAGGGGAAGAGACCCAGTACTTC. It yields the protein CASSLASGGEETQYF.

This clone was counted a single time. The chain links TRBV19 to TRBJ2-4, with 10 bases fitting TRBD2. The germline V gene encodes CDR1 LNHDA and CDR2 SQIVND (reference sequence). The CDR3 loop spans 17 amino acids. V trimming: 1 base; J trimming: 6 bases; junction bases outside the gene matches: 9. The CDR3 DNA is TGTGCCAGTAGTATAGGATCAGCGGGAGGGCTTTTAAACATTCAGTACTTC. Translated, it gives CASSIGSAGGLLNIQYF.

This clone was picked up one time. The junction departs from the called germline gene at one end, perhaps through a read error. Within the sample, other DNA sequences also encode this same CDR3. The rearrangement uses TRBV30 and TRBJ1-3; D unresolved. Germline CDR1 is GTSNPN and CDR2 is SVGIG (reference sequence). The CDR3 spans 14 residues. CDR3 sequence reads: CAWSETNSGNTIYF. The CDR3 nucleotides are TGTGCCTGGAGTGAGACAAACTCTGGAAACACTATATATTTT. The full variable domain, with the rest looked up from reference TRBV30 and TRBJ1-3, is SQTIHQWPATLVQPVGSPLSLECTVEGTSNPNLYWYRQAAGRGLQLLFYSVGIGQISSEVPQNLSASRPQDRQFILSSKKLLLSDSGFYLCAWSETNSGNTIYFGEGSWLTVV.

This sequence joins TRBV6-6 and TRBJ2-3; D is uncertain. The CDR3 sequence is 14 residues long. Trimming removed 0 bases from V and 4 bases from J, with 8 bases in between. CDR1 is MNHNY, CDR2 SVGAGI, per germline (reference sequence). The CDR3 loop is CASSYSEFADTQYF. The CDR3, as DNA: TGTGCCAGCAGTTACTCGGAGTTCGCAGATACGCAGTATTTT.

This chain links TRBV7-2 with TRBJ1-4; D gene uncertain. The CDR3 loop spans 14 amino acids. CDR1 and CDR2 (germline): SGHTA, FQGNSA. V lost 1 base, J lost 7 bases, and 10 bases lay in between. CDR3 residues: CASSLGGLREKLFF. The CDR3 region has the DNA TGTGCCAGCAGCTTAGGAGGGTTGCGTGAAAAACTGTTTTTT. Combining the CDR3 with reference TRBV7-2 and TRBJ1-4 gives the whole variable domain GAGVSQSPSNKVTEKGKDVELRCDPISGHTALYWYRQSLGQGLEFLIYFQGNSAPDKSGLPSDRFSAERTGGSVSTLTIQRTQQEDSAVYLCASSLGGLREKLFFGSGTQLSVL.

This rearrangement joins TRBV5-5 to TRBJ1-5; D unresolved. Between the trimmed V and J ends, which lost 5 bases and 2 bases, there was a span of 14 bases. CDR3 length: 15 amino acids. Germline values: CDR1 SGHKS, CDR2 YYEKEE (reference sequence). The CDR3 DNA is TGTGCCAGCAGGAGTTCCGGTCGGGGCAATCAGCCCCAGCATTTT. Amino acid sequence: CASRSSGRGNQPQHF.

The chain is built from TRBV9 and TRBJ2-3, with 9 bases lining up with TRBD2. This CDR3 has 16 amino acids. The ends lost 4 bases at V and 2 bases at J; junction bases unmatched: 8. CDR1 SGDLS and CDR2 YYNGEE come from the germline V gene. The CDR3: CASSQTAGGATDTQYF. The CDR3 DNA reads TGTGCCAGCAGCCAAACAGCGGGAGGAGCCACAGATACGCAGTATTTT.

The V gene is TRBV19, the J gene TRBJ1-4; 7 positions match TRBD1. The CDR3 has 15 amino acids. With V trimmed by 6 bases and J by 4 bases, 8 bases remained unmatched. The germline CDR1 and CDR2 sequences are LNHDA and SQIVND (reference sequence). The DNA of the CDR3 is TGTGCCAGTAGAGACAGGGCCGGGGGTAATGAAAAACTGTTTTTT. It specifies CASRDRAGGNEKLFF. The variable domain in full, with the rest retrieved from reference TRBV19 and TRBJ1-4, is DGGITQSPKYLFRKEGQNVTLSCEQNLNHDAMYWYRQDPGQGLRLIYYSQIVNDFQKGDIAEGYSVSREKKESFPLTVTSAQKNPTAFYLCASRDRAGGNEKLFFGSGTQLSVL.

Only a few counts were recorded for this clone. V gene TRBV9 combines with J gene TRBJ1-1, with TRBD1 matching over 9 bases. CDR3 length: 14 residues. V lost 3 bases, J lost 7 bases, and 7 bases stayed unmatched. Germline assignment: CDR1 SGDLS and CDR2 YYNGEE. CDR3 in amino acids: CASSAVDRGSEAFF. In DNA, the CDR3 is TGTGCCAGCAGCGCCGTCGACAGGGGGAGTGAAGCTTTCTTT.

A few counts support this clone. The junction departs from germline at one end; a sequencing error may be responsible. V and J are TRBV6-1 and TRBJ2-3, with 10 nucleotides matching TRBD2. This CDR3 has 14 amino acids. Germline V gene data show CDR1 as MNHNS and CDR2 as SASEGT. The CDR3 DNA sequence: TGTGCCAGCAGTGAAGGGAGTCTAGCGGGAGTTAGTAGTTTT. It codes for CASSEGSLAGVSSF.

The genes are TRBV5-1 and TRBJ2-2, with D perhaps matching TRBD1 (6 bases). CDR1 is SGHRS and CDR2 is YFSETQ in the germline V gene. This CDR3 region has 16 residues. V was pared by 4 bases and J by 1 base, with 14 bases between. This CDR3 is CASSVSGAGNTGELFF. CDR3 nucleotide sequence: TGCGCCAGCAGCGTCTCAGGGGCAGGGAACACCGGGGAGCTGTTTTTT. Looking up the rest from reference TRBV5-1 and TRBJ2-2 gives the full variable domain: KAGVTQTPRYLIKTRGQQVTLSCSPISGHRSVSWYQQTPGQGLQFLFEYFSETQRNKGNFPGRFSGRQFSNSRSEMNVSTLELGDSALYLCASSVSGAGNTGELFFGEGSRLTVL.